This T cell receptor beta chain was obtained from a study of regulatory T cells in long-lasting Graves disease. Study information: Persistent Graves' disease required over 5 years of antithyroid drugs and positive TSH receptor antibodies.

The CDR3 consists of 14 residues. V lost 4 bases, J lost 6 bases, and 5 bases stayed unmatched. Germline V gene lookup returns CDR1 SEHNR and CDR2 FQNEAQ (reference sequence). HTBI primers from iRepertoire and Arm-PCR of CDR3 regions yielded the TCR beta libraries. TCRdb re-called the multiplex PCR reads with MiXCR, one entry per CDR3 protein. The sample holds about 470,000 distinct CDR3 sequences; more than 20% are singletons and the top ten take over 7.5%. Noted time point: persistent/refractory GD, antithyroid drugs over 5 years with positive TRAb. Following extraction of RNA from PBMCs, that RNA was used to make the TCR library. Study-wide findings and caveats: Persistent patients shared more public clonotypes (approximately 2,800) than new patients (under 1,000).

With regard to this clonotype: The antigen is unknown.

The receptor comes from a female donor with Graves disease. V usage is TRBV7-9 and J usage is TRBJ2-5; 10 positions agree with TRBD2. The sequences come from peripheral blood mononuclear cells (PBMCs), collected when the disease was refractory, from a patient treated with antithyroid drugs. The CDR3: CASSSSGRGQTQYF. CDR3 bases: TGTGCCAGCAGCTCGAGCGGGAGGGGGCAGACCCAGTACTTC.